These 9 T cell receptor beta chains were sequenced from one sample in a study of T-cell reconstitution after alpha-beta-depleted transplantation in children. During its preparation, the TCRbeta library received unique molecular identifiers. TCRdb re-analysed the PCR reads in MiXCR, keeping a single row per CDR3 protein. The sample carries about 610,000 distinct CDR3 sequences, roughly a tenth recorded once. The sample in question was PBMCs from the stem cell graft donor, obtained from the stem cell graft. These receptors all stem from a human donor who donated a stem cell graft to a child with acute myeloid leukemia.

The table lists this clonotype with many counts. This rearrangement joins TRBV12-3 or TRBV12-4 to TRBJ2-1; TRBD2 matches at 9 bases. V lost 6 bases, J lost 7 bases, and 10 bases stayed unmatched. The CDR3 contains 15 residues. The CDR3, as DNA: TGTGCCAGCAGCCGTAGCGGGAGTGGAGGGAATGAGCAGTTCTTC. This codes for CASSRSGSGGNEQFF.

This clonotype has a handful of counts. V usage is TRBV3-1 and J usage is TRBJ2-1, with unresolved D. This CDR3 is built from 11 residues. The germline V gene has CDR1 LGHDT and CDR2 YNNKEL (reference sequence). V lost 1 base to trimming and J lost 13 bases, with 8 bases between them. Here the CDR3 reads CASSQVGFQFF. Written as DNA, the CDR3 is TGTGCCAGCAGCCAAGTCGGGTTCCAGTTCTTC.

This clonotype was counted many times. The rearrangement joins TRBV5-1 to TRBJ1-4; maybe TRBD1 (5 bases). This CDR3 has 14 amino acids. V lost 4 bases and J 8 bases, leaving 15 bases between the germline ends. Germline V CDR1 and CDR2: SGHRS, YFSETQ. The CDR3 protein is CASSRTLPGEKLFF. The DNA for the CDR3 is TGCGCCAGCAGCAGGACCCTCCCAGGGGAAAAACTGTTTTTT.

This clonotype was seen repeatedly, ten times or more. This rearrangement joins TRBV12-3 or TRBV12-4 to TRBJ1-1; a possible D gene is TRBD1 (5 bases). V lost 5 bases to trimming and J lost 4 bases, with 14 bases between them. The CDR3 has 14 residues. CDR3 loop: CASSGQGEGTEAFF. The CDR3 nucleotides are TGTGCCAGCAGTGGTCAGGGTGAGGGCACTGAAGCTTTCTTT.

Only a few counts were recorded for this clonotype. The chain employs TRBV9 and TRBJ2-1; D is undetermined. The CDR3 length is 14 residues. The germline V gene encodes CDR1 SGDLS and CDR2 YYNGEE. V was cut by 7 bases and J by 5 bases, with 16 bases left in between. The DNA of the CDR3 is TGTGCCAGCGGCAAGTTGTTAGGAAACAATGAGCAGTTCTTC. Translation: CASGKLLGNNEQFF. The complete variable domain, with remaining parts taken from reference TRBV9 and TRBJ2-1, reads DSGVTQTPKHLITATGQRVTLRCSPRSGDLSVYWYQQSLDQGLQFLIQYYNGEERAKGNILERFSAQQFPDLHSELNLSSLELGDSALYFCASGKLLGNNEQFFGPGTRLTVL.

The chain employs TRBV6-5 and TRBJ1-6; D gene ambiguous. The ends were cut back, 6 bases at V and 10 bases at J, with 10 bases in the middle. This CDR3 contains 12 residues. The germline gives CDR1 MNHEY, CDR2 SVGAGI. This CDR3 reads CASRMVRSPLHF. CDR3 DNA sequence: TGTGCCAGCAGAATGGTACGGTCACCCCTCCACTTT.

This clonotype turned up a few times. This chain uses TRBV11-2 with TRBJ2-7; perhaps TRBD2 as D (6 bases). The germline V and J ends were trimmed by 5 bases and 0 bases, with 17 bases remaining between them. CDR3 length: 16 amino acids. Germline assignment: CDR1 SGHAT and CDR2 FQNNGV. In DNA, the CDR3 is TGTGCCAGCAGCCCCTCGGGCGGGACCTTCTCCTACGAGCAGTACTTC. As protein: CASSPSGGTFSYEQYF.

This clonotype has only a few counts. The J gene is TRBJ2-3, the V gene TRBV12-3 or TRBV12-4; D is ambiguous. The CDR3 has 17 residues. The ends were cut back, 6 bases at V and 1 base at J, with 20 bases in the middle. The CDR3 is CASSYLVRLAGTDTQYF. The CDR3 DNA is TGTGCCAGCAGCTATTTAGTCCGGCTCGCGGGCACAGATACGCAGTATTTT.

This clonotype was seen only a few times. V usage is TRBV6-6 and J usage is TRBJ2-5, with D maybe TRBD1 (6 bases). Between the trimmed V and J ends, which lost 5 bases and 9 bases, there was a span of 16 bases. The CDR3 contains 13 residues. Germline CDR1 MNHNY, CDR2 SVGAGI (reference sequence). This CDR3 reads CASSPLRGSAQYF. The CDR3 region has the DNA TGTGCCAGCAGTCCCCTCAGGGGTTCGGCCCAGTACTTC.